The present T cell receptor beta chain was sequenced within a study of cytomegalovirus exposure and HLA in healthy donors. Germline CDR1 and CDR2: MDHEN and SYDVKM. Deletions cut 6 bases from V and 4 bases from J, with 12 bases between. The CDR3 totals 13 residues. Worth noting for this clone: Its antigen is undetermined.

Use of 60 Vbeta and 13 Jbeta primers characterized the PCR. Clones were sequenced by immunoSEQ multiplex PCR, and TCRdb holds only the in-frame ones, with some missing. The data show 100,000 to 150,000 clones, about 76% seen once. Study outcomes and limitations: Within a later analysis, the majority of CMV-associated TCR beta chains appeared HLA-restricted.

The clonotype was recovered from a man in his 60s in good health and CMV-seropositive. The V gene is TRBV28, the J gene TRBJ1-2, with D tentatively TRBD1 (6 bases). The sample consisted of PBMCs. CDR3 DNA sequence: TGTGCCAGCAGCGGTACAGGGTTCTATGGCTACACCTTC. Translating gives CASSGTGFYGYTF.